This T cell receptor beta chain was observed in a study of T cells in localized non-small cell lung cancer (dated by TCRdb to about 2020). About the study as a whole: Comparing tumors with uninvolved tumor-adjacent lungs, the study looked at the T cell repertoires of 200 to 250 patients with early-stage NSCLC. The cohort comprised around 250 treatment-naïve NSCLC patients with resected, localized lung tumors. Of the NSCLC patients, 129 were male and 85 to 110 were female, and the mean age was roughly 61 years. What the work shows at the level of the full study, not this receptor alone: Multi-region tumor sequencing was not performed, so intratumor heterogeneity could not be excluded. Higher blood T cell density associated with longer overall survival, while higher adjacent-lung clonality associated with shorter survival. Because the study design was exploratory, TCR variables were selected using unadjusted p-values without false-discovery rate correction. Uninvolved tumor-adjacent lung showed the highest T cell clonality, higher than tumor, which suggests more focused antigenic responses in the uninvolved tumor-adjacent lung. A median of 57 of the top 100 tumor clones were detected in paired uninvolved adjacent lung, and approximately 28 of these tumor clones were also found among the top 100 clones of the paired uninvolved adjacent lung.

With regard to this clone: The target of this receptor is not known. Base qualities are not provided; no much larger clone lies one nucleotide away.

Uninvolved adjacent lung was obtained at least 2 cm from the tumor margin, and the absence of atypia was confirmed by two independent pathologists. At diagnosis, peripheral blood, uninvolved tumor-adjacent lung and tumor were collected and stored as a combination of fresh-frozen and FFPE material. The immunoSEQ Assay was used to sequence TCR beta CDR3 regions from DNA. Turning to the authors' computational methods: T cell density was computed as TCR beta template counts normalized to usable DNA estimated by amplifying housekeeping genes. Richness was estimated with the preseqR package, extrapolating to 400,000 templates for PBMC samples and 120,000 templates for tissue samples. Clonality was defined by subtracting Pielou's evenness from one. Tissue-enriched TCRs were identified by differential abundance testing using productive amino-acid clonotypes, minimum total count 5 and alpha 0.1. Repertoire overlap between compartments was quantified with the Jaccard Index and Morisita Overlap Index. GLIPH grouped TCR beta CDR3s together with public tetramer-defined viral CDR3s, and a viral motif had to include at least three viral sequences and also show V-gene enrichment. TCRdb took over this immuneACCESS table, retaining in-frame rearrangements with V and J assigned. Such tables are incomplete; in checked studies, under half of the missing clones stem from an unresolved V gene, and the remainder is unexplained. V and J calls and clone size are as listed in that table; D and trimming were resolved from the DNA. In this sample the table shows approximately 3,000 clones, approximately 37% of which occur a single time. 8.4% of the sample rests with the top ten.

The input for sequencing was normal lung tissue next to the tumor, taken before any cancer treatment. The source is a woman aged 40-69 years with stage I lung adenocarcinoma.

The sequenced DNA is TGTGCTAGTGCGTCTGGGAGCTCCTACAATGAGCAGTTCTTC. Its protein is CASASGSSYNEQFF. This chain joins TRBV12-5 to TRBJ2-1; the D region possibly corresponds to TRBD2 (5 bases align). CDR1 and CDR2 are drawn from the germline V gene: LGHNT, FRNRAP. The junction shows trimming of 7 bases on V and 0 bases on J, plus 10 bases between the germline ends. Measured from the cysteine to the phenylalanine, the CDR3 is 14 residues long. The entry retains the CDR3 DNA only, 42 bases that are in frame from base 1.